These 26 T cell receptor beta chains share one sample of origin, sequenced in a study of OX40 agonist ivuxolimab in advanced cancers. Libraries were prepared by immunoSEQ multiplex PCR; TCRdb keeps only in-frame clonotypes and omits some of them. The data show tens of thousands of clones, about four fifths seen once. Specimen: CD4+ or CD8+ T cells sorted from blood, collected in a trial of the OX40 agonist ivuxolimab. The receptors originated from an adult with an advanced solid tumor such as melanoma, head and neck, liver or kidney cancer.

The chain employs TRBV5-1 and TRBJ2-5; TRBD1 matches at 7 bases. With V trimmed by 4 bases and J by 5 bases, 11 bases remained unmatched. CDR3 length: 15 amino acids. Germline V gene sequence: CDR1 SGHRS, CDR2 YFSETQ. In nucleotides, the CDR3 is TGCGCCAGCAGCAACGGACAGGAGGCCCAGGAGACCCAGTACTTC. As protein: CASSNGQEAQETQYF.

V usage is TRBV27 and J usage is TRBJ2-5, with TRBD2 as a possible D gene (5 bases). The ends were cut back, 2 bases at V and 11 bases at J, with 21 bases in the middle. Germline-derived CDR1 and CDR2 are MNHEY and SMNVEV (reference sequence). The CDR3 loop spans 15 amino acids. CDR3 protein: CASSLRSYGEIKQYF. DNA for the CDR3: TGTGCCAGCAGTTTACGGTCCTACGGGGAAATCAAGCAGTACTTC.

This clone was counted only a few times. V and J are TRBV6-6 and TRBJ2-3, with 9 bases identical to TRBD1. Germline V gene lookup returns CDR1 MNHNY and CDR2 SVGAGI (reference sequence). This CDR3 has 15 residues. V dropped 6 bases and J dropped 1; count of bases not matched to a gene: 5. CDR3 in amino acids: CASRKQGAGTDTQYF. Here the CDR3 DNA reads TGTGCCAGCAGAAAACAGGGGGCAGGCACAGATACGCAGTATTTT.

The chain is built from TRBV28 and TRBJ2-7, with 7 bases identical to TRBD1. This CDR3 is 16 amino acids long. The germline gives CDR1 MDHEN, CDR2 SYDVKM. Trimming at V came to 4 bases and at J to 0 bases, leaving 9 bases not matched to a gene. CDR3 coding DNA: TGTGCCAGCAGTTGGCTCACAAAGGGGGCCTCCTACGAGCAGTACTTC. Translation gives CASSWLTKGASYEQYF.

The J gene is TRBJ1-2, the V gene TRBV15; TRBD1 might be the D (6 bases). The CDR3 sequence is 14 residues long. CDR1 LNHNV and CDR2 YYDKDF come from the germline V gene (reference sequence). V was shortened by 1 base and J by 7 bases, with 13 bases between the two germline ends. The CDR3 DNA reads TGTGCCACCAGCAGAGGTGGGGGGGCTGGTGGCTACACCTTC. Amino acid sequence: CATSRGGGAGGYTF.

The rearrangement uses TRBV2 and TRBJ2-6; no firm D call. Germline lookup yields CDR1 SNHLY and CDR2 FYNNEI. The germline V and J ends were trimmed by 7 bases and 0 bases, with 16 bases remaining between them. The CDR3 contains 17 residues. CDR3 loop: CASNIRAASSGANVLTF. Here the CDR3 DNA reads TGTGCCAGCAACATTCGGGCAGCTAGCTCTGGGGCCAACGTCCTGACTTTC.

On this clone: Other DNA sequences in this specimen translate into the identical CDR3. This chain joins TRBV18 and TRBJ2-7, with no clear D. The V and J ends lost 0 bases and 3 bases respectively, with 9 bases between them. In germline, CDR1 is KGHSH, CDR2 LQKENI. The CDR3 extends over 14 amino acids. The CDR3 here is CASSPPQSNYEQYF. The CDR3 coding sequence is TGTGCCAGCTCACCACCCCAGTCAAACTACGAGCAGTACTTC.

The V gene is TRBV5-1, the J gene TRBJ2-5, with D possibly being TRBD2 (6 bases). Germline assignment: CDR1 SGHRS and CDR2 YFSETQ. The CDR3 spans 14 residues. Trimming cost V 4 bases and J 3 bases, with 13 bases left between them. This chain's CDR3 is CASSPGLREETQYF. The CDR3 region has the DNA TGCGCCAGCAGCCCGGGACTCCGTGAAGAGACCCAGTACTTC.

V usage is TRBV4-1 and J usage is TRBJ2-5, with D perhaps TRBD1 or TRBD2 (5 bases each). Germline loops: CDR1 MGHRA, CDR2 YSYEKL. The CDR3 extends over 13 amino acids. V shed 8 bases and J shed 3 bases, with 13 bases lying between them. CDR3 sequence reads: CASRDPKKETQYF. CDR3 sequence (DNA): TGCGCCAGCCGGGACCCCAAAAAAGAGACCCAGTACTTC.

This clone was detected once. CDR3 amino acids: CASSVSRGGTEAFF. As DNA, the CDR3 is TGTGCCAGCAGCGTGAGCAGGGGTGGCACTGAAGCTTTCTTT. The J gene is TRBJ1-1, the V gene TRBV9, with D perhaps TRBD1 (6 bases). V was pared by 2 bases and J by 4 bases, with 12 bases between. Germline assignment: CDR1 SGDLS and CDR2 YYNGEE. The CDR3 consists of 14 residues.

V is TRBV9 and J is TRBJ2-1, with TRBD1 matching over 7 bases. CDR3 size: 15 residues. The germline gives CDR1 SGDLS, CDR2 YYNGEE. The V segment lost 2 bases and the J segment 3 bases; nucleotides outside the gene matches: 5. The DNA of the CDR3 is TGTGCCAGCAGCGTCTATGCAGGGGGCTACAATGAGCAGTTCTTC. It codes for CASSVYAGGYNEQFF. The full variable domain, rest sourced from reference TRBV9 and TRBJ2-1, is DSGVTQTPKHLITATGQRVTLRCSPRSGDLSVYWYQQSLDQGLQFLIQYYNGEERAKGNILERFSAQQFPDLHSELNLSSLELGDSALYFCASSVYAGGYNEQFFGPGTRLTVL.

This clone is a singleton in its sample. As DNA, the CDR3 is TGTGCCAGCACCGGGGAGGGGGTCGGAGCTTTCTTT. It codes for CASTGEGVGAFF. The chain links TRBV9 to TRBJ1-1, with a possible D match to TRBD1 (6 bases). The CDR3 length is 12 residues. Germline CDR1 reads SGDLS; CDR2 reads YYNGEE. Trimming removed 6 bases at V and 10 bases at J, with 16 bases between.

V and J are TRBV7-8 and TRBJ2-1, with 13 positions matching TRBD2. J gave up 7 bases and V 5 bases, and 8 bases lay outside the gene matches. The germline gives CDR1 SGHVS, CDR2 FQNEAQ. The CDR3 extends over 16 amino acids. The CDR3 here is CASSVGTSGIYNEQFF. The CDR3, as DNA: TGTGCCAGCAGCGTTGGGACTAGCGGGATCTATAATGAGCAGTTCTTC.

The rearrangement links TRBV10-3 to TRBJ1-1; D is unclear. This CDR3 spans 15 amino acids. The V and J ends lost 2 bases and 0 bases respectively, with 10 bases between them. CDR1 and CDR2 (germline): ENHRY, SYGVKD. CDR3 nucleotides: TGTGCCATCAGTGAGAGGACGGGAATGAACACTGAAGCTTTCTTT. Translation gives CAISERTGMNTEAFF.

This chain uses TRBV19 with TRBJ1-1; D unresolved. Germline V gives CDR1 LNHDA, CDR2 SQIVND (reference sequence). This CDR3 contains 13 residues. Between the trimmed V and J ends, which lost 1 base and 1 base, there was a span of 4 bases. CDR3 amino acids: CASSIARNTEAFF. DNA of the CDR3: TGTGCCAGTAGTATAGCCAGGAACACTGAAGCTTTCTTT. Together with reference TRBV19 and TRBJ1-1, the CDR3 gives the full variable domain: DGGITQSPKYLFRKEGQNVTLSCEQNLNHDAMYWYRQDPGQGLRLIYYSQIVNDFQKGDIAEGYSVSREKKESFPLTVTSAQKNPTAFYLCASSIARNTEAFFGQGTRLTVV.

The chain couples TRBV5-1 to TRBJ2-5, with 10 bases identical to TRBD1. J lost 4 bases, V lost 4 bases, and 4 bases had no gene match. Germline-derived CDR1 and CDR2 are SGHRS and YFSETQ. This CDR3 spans 14 amino acids. In DNA, the CDR3 is TGCGCCAGCAGCCGACAGGGGGCGCGAGAGACCCAGTACTTC. This encodes CASSRQGARETQYF.

The chain joins TRBV29-1 to TRBJ1-2; no clear D. Trimming pared 5 bases from V and 5 bases from J, leaving 9 bases between. The length of the CDR3 is 11 residues. CDR1 is SQVTM, CDR2 ANQGSEA, per germline. The CDR3 here is CSVKTVYGYTF. The CDR3 nucleotides are TGCAGCGTTAAAACAGTATATGGCTACACCTTC.

J is TRBJ2-5 and V is TRBV19; D possibly matches TRBD1 or TRBD2 (6 bases each). The germline V gene has CDR1 LNHDA and CDR2 SQIVND (reference sequence). The CDR3 is 16 residues long. V was clipped by 5 bases and J by 0 bases, with 16 bases between them. The CDR3 DNA reads as TGTGCCAGTAGTCCCGGGGGAGGACAGTACCAAGAGACCCAGTACTTC. Its translation: CASSPGGGQYQETQYF.

V gene TRBV30 combines with J gene TRBJ2-7; 10 bases agree with TRBD1. The CDR3 covers 13 residues. The V gene end was trimmed by 3 bases and the J gene end by 4 bases; junction bases not matched to a gene: 3. CDR1 and CDR2 from the germline V gene are GTSNPN and SVGIG (reference sequence). The CDR3 reads CAWRDRGGYEQYF. The CDR3 nucleotides are TGTGCCTGGAGGGACAGGGGGGGATACGAGCAGTACTTC.

This chain connects TRBV11-1 to TRBJ1-2, with 8 bases lining up with TRBD1. J was trimmed by 7 bases and V by 5 bases; bases with no gene match: 6. CDR1 and CDR2 from the germline V gene are SGHAT and FQDESV (reference sequence). The CDR3 has 13 residues. In nucleotides, the CDR3 is TGTGCCAGCAGCCTGTCAGGGGGCGCTGGCTACACCTTC. This translates into CASSLSGGAGYTF.

This chain connects TRBV5-6 to TRBJ1-5; possibly TRBD1 for D (5 bases). Germline V gene lookup returns CDR1 SGHDT and CDR2 YYEEEE. Deletions cut 3 bases from V and 5 bases from J, with 12 bases between. The CDR3 is 14 residues long. CDR3 region: CASSSGTLYQPQHF. CDR3 bases: TGTGCCAGCAGCTCCGGGACCCTTTATCAGCCCCAGCATTTT.

The CDR3 loop reads CASSSEGRRIDTQYF. CDR3 DNA: TGTGCCAGCAGCTCGGAGGGCCGGAGGATAGATACGCAGTATTTT. The chain carries TRBV7-2 and TRBJ2-3; D possibly corresponds to TRBD2 (6 bases). V dropped 4 bases and J dropped 5 bases, with 16 bases sitting between them. The CDR3 contains 15 residues. Germline lookup yields CDR1 SGHTA and CDR2 FQGNSA.

This chain connects TRBV11-2 to TRBJ2-7, with 8 bases lining up with TRBD2. The CDR3 is 15 residues long. After removal of 4 bases from V and 5 bases from J, the junction contained 10 bases not matched to a gene. Germline assignment: CDR1 SGHAT and CDR2 FQNNGV. The CDR3 here is CASSSPLKRENEQYF. The CDR3 DNA reads as TGTGCCAGCAGCTCTCCCCTTAAGCGGGAGAACGAGCAGTACTTC. Combining the CDR3 with reference TRBV11-2 and TRBJ2-7 gives the whole variable domain EAGVAQSPRYKIIEKRQSVAFWCNPISGHATLYWYQQILGQGPKLLIQFQNNGVVDDSQLPKDRFSAERLKGVDSTLKIQPAKLEDSAVYLCASSSPLKRENEQYFGPGTRLTVT.

The V and J genes are TRBV28 and TRBJ2-4, with D possibly TRBD1 on 6 matching bases. The CDR3 consists of 14 residues. Germline V lookup: CDR1 MDHEN, CDR2 SYDVKM. V was clipped by 5 bases and J by 7 bases, with 15 bases between them. DNA for the CDR3: TGTGCCAGCAGTCCCGGGACACTCGGGAACATTCAGTACTTC. Translating gives CASSPGTLGNIQYF.

This clone was observed once. The chain carries TRBV18 and TRBJ1-5; D gene unclear. Germline-derived CDR1 and CDR2 are KGHSH and LQKENI. The CDR3 sequence is 15 residues long. Deletions cut 1 base from V and 0 bases from J, with 7 bases between. CDR3 nucleotides: TGTGCCAGCTCACCACGAAGTGATAGCAATCAGCCCCAGCATTTT. It codes for CASSPRSDSNQPQHF.

This clone was seen only once. The gene calls are TRBV7-2 and TRBJ2-7; D uncertain. The CDR3 loop spans 15 amino acids. The ends were cut back, 1 base at V and 1 base at J, with 11 bases in the middle. The germline V gene encodes CDR1 SGHTA and CDR2 FQGNSA. The CDR3 loop reads CASSLVWSASYEQYF. CDR3 nucleotide sequence: TGTGCCAGCAGCTTAGTCTGGAGTGCTTCCTACGAGCAGTACTTC.